The clone carrying this T cell receptor beta chain was recorded a few times. The sample is drawn from a study of response to subunit inactivated influenza vaccine. Germline V CDR1 and CDR2: SEHNR, FQNEAQ (reference sequence). With V trimmed by 5 bases and J by 4 bases, 8 bases remained unmatched. The CDR3 contains 16 residues. TCRdb re-derived calls from the RT-PCR reads in MiXCR, one entry per CDR3 protein. Of 500,000 to 600,000 distinct CDR3 sequences in the sample, 6% to 9% are singletons; the top ten hold roughly 13%. The receptor was isolated from a man aged 50-75 years who received an inactivated influenza vaccine. J is TRBJ2-3 and V is TRBV7-9, with TRBD2 matching over 11 bases. The source material was PBMCs from blood, sampled less than 30 months after vaccination. The CDR3 here is CASSHLLAGDADTQYF. CDR3 nucleotide sequence: TGTGCCAGCAGCCATCTACTAGCGGGGGATGCAGATACGCAGTATTTT. The whole variable domain, filled in from reference TRBV7-9 and TRBJ2-3, reads DTGVSQNPRHKITKRGQNVTFRCDPISEHNRLYWYRQTLGQGPEFLTYFQNEAQLEKSRLLSDRFSAERPKGSFSTLEIQRTEQGDSAMYLCASSHLLAGDADTQYFGPGTRLTVL.